This T cell receptor (beta chain) originates from a study of CD8 T cells in ankylosing spondylitis. This clonotype has a count of ten or more. The CDR3 runs to 14 residues. Germline CDR1 is DFQATT and CDR2 is SNEGSKA (reference sequence). Losses at the gene ends were 3 bases for V and 2 bases for J; bases not matched to a gene: 5. One entry per CDR3 protein results from TCRdb running MiXCR on the 5' RACE reads. The sample lists hundreds of thousands of distinct CDR3 sequences, around 7.8% occurring once. J is TRBJ2-7 and V is TRBV20-1; TRBD2 agrees at 9 bases. The sequencing input was blood, either unsorted or a sorted T cell fraction (not recorded which). The TCR was taken from a male donor with ankylosing spondylitis or in good health (not recorded which). The CDR3 DNA follows: TGCAGTGCTAGGAGGCCTAGCGGGACCTACGAGCAGTACTTC. It codes for CSARRPSGTYEQYF.